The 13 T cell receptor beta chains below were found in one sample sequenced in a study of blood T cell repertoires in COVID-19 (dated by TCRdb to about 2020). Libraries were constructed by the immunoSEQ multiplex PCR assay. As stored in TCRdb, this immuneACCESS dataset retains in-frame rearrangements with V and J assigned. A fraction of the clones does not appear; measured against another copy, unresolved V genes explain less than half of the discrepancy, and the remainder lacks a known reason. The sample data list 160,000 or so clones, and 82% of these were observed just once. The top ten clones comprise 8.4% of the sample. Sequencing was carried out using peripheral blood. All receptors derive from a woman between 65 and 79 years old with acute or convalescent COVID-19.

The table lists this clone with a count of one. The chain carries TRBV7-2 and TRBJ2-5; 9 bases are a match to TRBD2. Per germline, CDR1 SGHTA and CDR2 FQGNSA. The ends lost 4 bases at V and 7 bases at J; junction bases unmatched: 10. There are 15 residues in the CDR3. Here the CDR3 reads CASSSSSGTLVTQYF. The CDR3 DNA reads TGTGCCAGCAGCTCGTCTAGCGGGACACTCGTGACCCAGTACTTC.

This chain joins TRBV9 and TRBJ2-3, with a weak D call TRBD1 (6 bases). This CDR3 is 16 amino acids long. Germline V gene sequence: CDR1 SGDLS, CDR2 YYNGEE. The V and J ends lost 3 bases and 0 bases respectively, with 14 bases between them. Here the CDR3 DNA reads TGTGCCAGCAGCGCCCCCGGGACACCCAGCACAGATACGCAGTATTTT. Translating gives CASSAPGTPSTDTQYF.

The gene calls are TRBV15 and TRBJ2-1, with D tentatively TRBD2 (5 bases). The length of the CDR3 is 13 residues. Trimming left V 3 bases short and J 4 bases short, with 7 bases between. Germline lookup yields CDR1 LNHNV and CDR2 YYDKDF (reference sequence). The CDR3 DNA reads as TGTGCCACCAGCAGCGACTATTACAATGAGCAGTTCTTC. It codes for CATSSDYYNEQFF.

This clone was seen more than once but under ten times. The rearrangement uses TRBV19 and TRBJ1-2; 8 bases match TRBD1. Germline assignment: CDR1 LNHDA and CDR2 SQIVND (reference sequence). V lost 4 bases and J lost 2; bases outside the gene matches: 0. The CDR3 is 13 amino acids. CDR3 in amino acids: CASSRDRNYGYTF. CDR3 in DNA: TGTGCCAGTAGTAGGGACAGGAACTATGGCTACACCTTC.

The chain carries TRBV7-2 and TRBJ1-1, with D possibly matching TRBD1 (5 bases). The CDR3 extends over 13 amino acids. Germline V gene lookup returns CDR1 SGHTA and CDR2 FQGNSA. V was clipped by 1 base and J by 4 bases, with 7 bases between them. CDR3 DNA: TGTGCCAGCAGCTTAGTCAGGGTCACTGAAGCTTTCTTT. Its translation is CASSLVRVTEAFF.

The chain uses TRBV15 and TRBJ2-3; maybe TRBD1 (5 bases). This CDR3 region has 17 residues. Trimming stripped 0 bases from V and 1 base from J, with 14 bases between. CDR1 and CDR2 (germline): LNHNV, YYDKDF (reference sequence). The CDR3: CATSREDSKRGTDTQYF. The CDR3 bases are TGTGCCACCAGCAGAGAAGACAGTAAACGGGGCACAGATACGCAGTATTTT.

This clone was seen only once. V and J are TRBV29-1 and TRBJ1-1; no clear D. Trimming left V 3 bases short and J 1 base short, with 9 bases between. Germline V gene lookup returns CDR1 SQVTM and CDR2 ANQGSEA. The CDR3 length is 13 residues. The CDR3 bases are TGCAGCGTTGAGGCGGGTGCGAACACTGAAGCTTTCTTT. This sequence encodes CSVEAGANTEAFF.

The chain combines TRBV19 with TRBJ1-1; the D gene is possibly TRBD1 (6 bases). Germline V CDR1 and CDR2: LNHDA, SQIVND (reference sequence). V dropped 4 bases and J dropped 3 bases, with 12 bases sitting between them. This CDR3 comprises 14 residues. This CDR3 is CASSTRGTHTEAFF. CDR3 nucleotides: TGTGCCAGTAGTACGAGGGGGACACACACTGAAGCTTTCTTT.

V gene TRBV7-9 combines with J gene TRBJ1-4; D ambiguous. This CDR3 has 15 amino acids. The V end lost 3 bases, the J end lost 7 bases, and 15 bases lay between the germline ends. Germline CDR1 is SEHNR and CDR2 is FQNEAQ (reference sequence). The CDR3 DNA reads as TGTGCCAGCAGCTTGGATTCGGGTTTCCGTGAAAAACTGTTTTTT. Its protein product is CASSLDSGFREKLFF.

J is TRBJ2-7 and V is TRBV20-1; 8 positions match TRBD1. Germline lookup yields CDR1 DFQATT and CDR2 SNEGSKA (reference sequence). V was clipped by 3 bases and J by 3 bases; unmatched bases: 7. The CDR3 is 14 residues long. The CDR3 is CSASRQGANYEQYF. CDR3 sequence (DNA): TGCAGTGCTAGTAGGCAGGGGGCCAACTACGAGCAGTACTTC.

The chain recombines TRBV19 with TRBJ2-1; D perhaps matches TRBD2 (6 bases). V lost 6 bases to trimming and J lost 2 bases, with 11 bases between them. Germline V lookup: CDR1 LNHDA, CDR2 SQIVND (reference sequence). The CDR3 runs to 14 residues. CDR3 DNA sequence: TGTGCCAGTAGGGTAGCGGAGCCCTACAATGAGCAGTTCTTC. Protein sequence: CASRVAEPYNEQFF.

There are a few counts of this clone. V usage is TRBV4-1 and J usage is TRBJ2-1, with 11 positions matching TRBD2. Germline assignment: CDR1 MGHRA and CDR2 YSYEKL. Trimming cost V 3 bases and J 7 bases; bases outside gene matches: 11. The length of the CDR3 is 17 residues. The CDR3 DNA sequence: TGCGCCAGCAGCCACCTACTAGCGGGGGCCTCCTCAAATGAGCAGTTCTTC. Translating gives CASSHLLAGASSNEQFF.

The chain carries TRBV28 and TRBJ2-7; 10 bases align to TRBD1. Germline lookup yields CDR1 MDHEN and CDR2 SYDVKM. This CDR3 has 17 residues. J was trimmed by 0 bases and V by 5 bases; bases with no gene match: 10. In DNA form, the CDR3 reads TGTGCCAGCAGTGATACCGGGACAGGGGACTTCTCCTACGAGCAGTACTTC. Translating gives CASSDTGTGDFSYEQYF.